This TCR beta chain was found in a study of immune evolution from preneoplasia to lung adenocarcinoma. The wider study: HLA loss of heterozygosity: 5.5% to 8.5% AIS, about 14% MIA, about 31% ADC, none AAH. Overall study findings and caveats: T cell clonality was higher in KRAS-mutant than EGFR-mutant or wild-type nodules.

The assay was immunoSEQ multiplex PCR, and TCRdb's table has in-frame clones only and misses some. The repertoire holds approximately 15,000 clones, less than 90% seen once, with about 3% in the top ten. V gave up 6 bases and J gave up 8 bases; unmatched junction bases: 7. The germline gives CDR1 SNHLY, CDR2 FYNNEI. This CDR3 has 14 residues. A word on this clone: The antigen is undetermined.

The receptor's source is an older donor with lung adenocarcinoma. Sequencing was performed on FFPE lung adenocarcinoma in situ tissue. This sequence joins TRBV2 and TRBJ2-1, with 10 bases matching TRBD2. The CDR3, as DNA: TGTGCCAGCAGAGCGGGAGGGCCTTCCGATGAGCAGTTCTTC. This codes for CASRAGGPSDEQFF.